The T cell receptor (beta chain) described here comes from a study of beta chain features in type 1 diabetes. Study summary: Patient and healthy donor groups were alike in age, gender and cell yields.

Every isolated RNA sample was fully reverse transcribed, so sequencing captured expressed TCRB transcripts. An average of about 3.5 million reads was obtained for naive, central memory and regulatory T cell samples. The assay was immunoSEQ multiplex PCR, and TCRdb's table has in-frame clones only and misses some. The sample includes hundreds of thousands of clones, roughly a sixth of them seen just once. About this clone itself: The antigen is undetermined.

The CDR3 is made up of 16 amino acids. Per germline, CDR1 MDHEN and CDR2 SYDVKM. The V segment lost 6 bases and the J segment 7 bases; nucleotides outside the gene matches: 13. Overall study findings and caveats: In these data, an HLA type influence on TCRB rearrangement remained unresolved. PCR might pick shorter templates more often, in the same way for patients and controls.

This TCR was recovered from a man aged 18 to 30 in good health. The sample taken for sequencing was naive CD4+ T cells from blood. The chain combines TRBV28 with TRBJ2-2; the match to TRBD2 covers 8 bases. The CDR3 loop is CASSPHSGGHGGELFF. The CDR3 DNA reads TGTGCCAGCAGCCCCCACTCGGGGGGGCACGGCGGGGAGCTGTTTTTT.